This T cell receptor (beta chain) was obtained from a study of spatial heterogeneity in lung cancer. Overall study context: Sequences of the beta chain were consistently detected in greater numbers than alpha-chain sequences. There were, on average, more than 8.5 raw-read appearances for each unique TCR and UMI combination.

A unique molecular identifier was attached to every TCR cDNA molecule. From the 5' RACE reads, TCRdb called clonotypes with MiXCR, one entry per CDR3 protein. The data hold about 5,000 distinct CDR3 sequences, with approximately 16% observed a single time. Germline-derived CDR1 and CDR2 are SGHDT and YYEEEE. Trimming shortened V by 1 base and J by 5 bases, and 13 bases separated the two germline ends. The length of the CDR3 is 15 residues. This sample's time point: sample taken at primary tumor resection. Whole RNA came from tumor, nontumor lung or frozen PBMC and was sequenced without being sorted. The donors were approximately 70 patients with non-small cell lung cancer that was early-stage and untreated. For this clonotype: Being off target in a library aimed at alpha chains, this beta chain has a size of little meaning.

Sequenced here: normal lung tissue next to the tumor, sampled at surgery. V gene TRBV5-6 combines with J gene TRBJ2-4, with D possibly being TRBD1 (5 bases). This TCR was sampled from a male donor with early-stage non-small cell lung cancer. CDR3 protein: CASSLFATEENIQYF. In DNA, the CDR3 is TGTGCCAGCAGCTTGTTCGCGACAGAAGAAAACATTCAGTACTTC.